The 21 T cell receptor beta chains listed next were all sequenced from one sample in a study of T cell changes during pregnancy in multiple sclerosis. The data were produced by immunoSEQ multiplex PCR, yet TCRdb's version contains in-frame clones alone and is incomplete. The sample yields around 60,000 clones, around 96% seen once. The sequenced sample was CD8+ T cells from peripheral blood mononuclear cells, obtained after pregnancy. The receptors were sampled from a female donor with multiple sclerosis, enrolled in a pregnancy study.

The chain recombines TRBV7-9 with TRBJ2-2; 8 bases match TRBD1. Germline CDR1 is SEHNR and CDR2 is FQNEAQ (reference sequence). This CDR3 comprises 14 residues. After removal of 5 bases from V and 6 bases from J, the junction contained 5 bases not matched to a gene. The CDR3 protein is CASSNPTGAGELFF. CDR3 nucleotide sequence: TGTGCCAGCAGCAACCCGACAGGGGCCGGGGAGCTGTTTTTT.

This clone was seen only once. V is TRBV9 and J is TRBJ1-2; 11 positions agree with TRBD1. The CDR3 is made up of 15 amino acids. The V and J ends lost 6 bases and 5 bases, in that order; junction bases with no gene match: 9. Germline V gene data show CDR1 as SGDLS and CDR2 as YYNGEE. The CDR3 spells CASNRRRDRGYGYTF. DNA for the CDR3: TGTGCCAGCAACCGCCGCCGGGACAGGGGGTATGGCTACACCTTC.

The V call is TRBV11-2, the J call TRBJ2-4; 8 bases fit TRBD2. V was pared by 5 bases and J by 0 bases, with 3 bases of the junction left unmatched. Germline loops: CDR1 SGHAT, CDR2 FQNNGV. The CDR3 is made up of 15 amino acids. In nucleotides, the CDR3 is TGTGCCAGCAGCCCTCTAGCGGGAGCCAAAAACATTCAGTACTTC. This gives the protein CASSPLAGAKNIQYF.

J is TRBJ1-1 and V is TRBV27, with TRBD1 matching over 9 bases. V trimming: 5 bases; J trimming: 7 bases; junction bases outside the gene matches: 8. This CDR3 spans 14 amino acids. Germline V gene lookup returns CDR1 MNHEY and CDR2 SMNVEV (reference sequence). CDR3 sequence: CASSKPGQGNEAFF. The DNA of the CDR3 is TGTGCCAGCAGTAAACCGGGACAGGGAAATGAAGCTTTCTTT.

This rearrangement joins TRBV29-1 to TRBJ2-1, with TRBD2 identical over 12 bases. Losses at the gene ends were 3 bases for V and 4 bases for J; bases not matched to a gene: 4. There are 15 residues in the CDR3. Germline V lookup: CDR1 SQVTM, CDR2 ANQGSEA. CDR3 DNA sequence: TGCAGCGTTGATGGACTAGCGGGGATATACAATGAGCAGTTCTTC. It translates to CSVDGLAGIYNEQFF.

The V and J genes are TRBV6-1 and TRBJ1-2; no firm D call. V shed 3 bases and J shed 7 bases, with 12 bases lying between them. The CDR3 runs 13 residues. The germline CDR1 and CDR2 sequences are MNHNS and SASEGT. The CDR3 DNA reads TGTGCCAGCAGTGATAGTCCGTTGCGTGGCTACACCTTC. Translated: CASSDSPLRGYTF.

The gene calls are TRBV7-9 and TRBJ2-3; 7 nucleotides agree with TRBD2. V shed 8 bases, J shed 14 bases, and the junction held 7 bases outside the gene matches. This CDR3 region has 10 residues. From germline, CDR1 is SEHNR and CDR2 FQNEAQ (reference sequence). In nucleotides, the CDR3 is TGTGCCAGCGAGGCGGGAGCTTGGTATTTT. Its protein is CASEAGAWYF.

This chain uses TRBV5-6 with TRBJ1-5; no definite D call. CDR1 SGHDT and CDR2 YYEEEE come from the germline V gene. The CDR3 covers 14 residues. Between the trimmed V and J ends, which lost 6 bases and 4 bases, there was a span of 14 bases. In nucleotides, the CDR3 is TGTGCCAGCACCCTTGGCACCGAAAATCAGCCCCAGCATTTT. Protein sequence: CASTLGTENQPQHF.

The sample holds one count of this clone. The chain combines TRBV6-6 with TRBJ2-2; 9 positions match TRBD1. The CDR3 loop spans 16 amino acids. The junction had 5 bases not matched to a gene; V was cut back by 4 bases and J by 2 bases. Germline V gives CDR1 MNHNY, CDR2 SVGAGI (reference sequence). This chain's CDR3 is CASSFGTGTNTGELFF. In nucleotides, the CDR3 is TGTGCCAGCAGTTTCGGGACAGGGACCAACACCGGGGAGCTGTTTTTT.

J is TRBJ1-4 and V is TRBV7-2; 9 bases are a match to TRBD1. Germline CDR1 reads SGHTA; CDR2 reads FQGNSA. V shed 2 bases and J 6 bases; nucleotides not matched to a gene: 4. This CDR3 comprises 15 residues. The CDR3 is CASSLWRTGDEKLFF. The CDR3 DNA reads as TGTGCCAGCAGCTTATGGCGGACAGGGGATGAAAAACTGTTTTTT.

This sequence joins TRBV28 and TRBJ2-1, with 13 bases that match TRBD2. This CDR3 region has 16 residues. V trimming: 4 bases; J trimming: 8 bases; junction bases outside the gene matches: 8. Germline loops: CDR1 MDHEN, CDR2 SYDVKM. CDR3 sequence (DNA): TGTGCCAGCAGTTCGGGACTAGCGGGAAGAGGGGATGAGCAGTTCTTC. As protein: CASSSGLAGRGDEQFF.

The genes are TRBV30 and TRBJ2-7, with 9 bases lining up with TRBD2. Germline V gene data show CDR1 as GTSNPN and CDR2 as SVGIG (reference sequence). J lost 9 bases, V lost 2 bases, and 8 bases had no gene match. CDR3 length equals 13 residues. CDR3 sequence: CAWSLAGGERQYF. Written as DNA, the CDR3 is TGTGCCTGGAGTTTGGCGGGAGGGGAGCGGCAGTACTTC.

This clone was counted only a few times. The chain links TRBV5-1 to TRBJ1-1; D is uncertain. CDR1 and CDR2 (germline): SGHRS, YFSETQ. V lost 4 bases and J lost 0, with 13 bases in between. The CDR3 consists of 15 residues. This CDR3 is CASSQSTDLNTEAFF. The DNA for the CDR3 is TGCGCCAGCAGCCAATCCACAGATCTGAACACTGAAGCTTTCTTT.

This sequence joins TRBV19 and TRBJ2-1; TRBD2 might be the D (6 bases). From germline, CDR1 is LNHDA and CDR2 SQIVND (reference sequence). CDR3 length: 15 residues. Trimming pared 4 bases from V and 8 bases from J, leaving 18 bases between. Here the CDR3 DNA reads TGTGCCAGTAGTACCGTCCAACTAGCTGGGCATGAGCAGTTCTTC. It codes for CASSTVQLAGHEQFF.

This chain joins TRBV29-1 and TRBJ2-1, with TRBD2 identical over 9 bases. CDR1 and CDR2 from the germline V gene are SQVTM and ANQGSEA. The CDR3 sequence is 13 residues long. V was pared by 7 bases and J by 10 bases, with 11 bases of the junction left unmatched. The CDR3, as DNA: TGCAGCGCCTCAGCGGGAGGTGGTTACGAGCAGTTCTTC. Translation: CSASAGGGYEQFF.

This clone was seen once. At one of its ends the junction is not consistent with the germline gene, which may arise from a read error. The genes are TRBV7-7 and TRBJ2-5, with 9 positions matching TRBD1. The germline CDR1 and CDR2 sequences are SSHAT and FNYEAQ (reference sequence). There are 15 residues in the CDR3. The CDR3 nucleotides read TGTGCTAGCAGCTTAGTTACAGGGGGCACTGAGACCCAGTACTTC. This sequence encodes CASSLVTGGTETQYF.

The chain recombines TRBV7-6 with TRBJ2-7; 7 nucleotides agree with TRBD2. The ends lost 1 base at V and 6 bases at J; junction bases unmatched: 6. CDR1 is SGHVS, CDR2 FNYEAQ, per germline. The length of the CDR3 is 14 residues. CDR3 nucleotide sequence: TGTGCCAGCAGCTTAGGGGAGGGGTTACGCGAGCAGTACTTC. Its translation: CASSLGEGLREQYF.

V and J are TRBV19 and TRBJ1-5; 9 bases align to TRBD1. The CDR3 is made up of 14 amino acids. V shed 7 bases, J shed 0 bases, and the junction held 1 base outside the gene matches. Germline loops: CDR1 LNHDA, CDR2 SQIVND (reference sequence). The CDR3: CASNRGLSNQPQHF. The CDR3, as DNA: TGTGCCAGTAACAGGGGGCTTAGCAATCAGCCCCAGCATTTT.

The CDR3 nucleotides are TGTGCCAGCAGCTTAACGGGCTCCGAAGAGACCCAGTACTTC. This translates into CASSLTGSEETQYF. This sequence joins TRBV7-3 and TRBJ2-5; D gene ambiguous. V was pared by 0 bases and J by 3 bases, with 8 bases between. The CDR3 runs 14 residues. The germline V gene has CDR1 SGHTA and CDR2 FQGTGA. Based on the CDR3 plus reference TRBV7-3 and TRBJ2-5, the full variable domain is GAGVSQTPSNKVTEKGKYVELRCDPISGHTALYWYRQSLGQGPEFLIYFQGTGAADDSGLPNDRFFAVRPEGSVSTLKIQRTERGDSAVYLCASSLTGSEETQYFGPGTRLLVL.

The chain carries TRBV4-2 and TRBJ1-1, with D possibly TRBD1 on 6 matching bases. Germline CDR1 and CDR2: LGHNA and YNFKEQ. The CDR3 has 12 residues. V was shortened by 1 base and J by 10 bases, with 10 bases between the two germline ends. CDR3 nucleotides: TGTGCCAGCAGCCAAGCCACAGGGACAGCTTTCTTT. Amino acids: CASSQATGTAFF.

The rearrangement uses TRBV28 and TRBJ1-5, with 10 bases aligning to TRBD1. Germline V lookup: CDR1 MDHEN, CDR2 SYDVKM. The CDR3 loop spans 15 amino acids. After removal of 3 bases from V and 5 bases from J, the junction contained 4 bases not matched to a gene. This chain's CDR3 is CASSLRQGAHQPQHF. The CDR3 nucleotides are TGTGCCAGCAGTTTGAGACAGGGGGCACATCAGCCCCAGCATTTT.